A selection of T cell receptor beta chains follows, all from one sample in a study of graft-versus-host responses after intestinal transplantation. Sequenced by immunoSEQ multiplex PCR; TCRdb stores in-frame clones only, minus some. The table lists about 130,000 clones, around 90% of them singletons. These TCRs are of unknown antigen specificity. This sample comprised unstimulated CD4+ T cells sorted from spleen or lymph node cells, obtained before intestinal transplant. Receptors originate from a human donor who received an intestinal transplant. Each CDR3 is given with its conserved first and last residue. A D gene is named only where the DNA matches it firmly. Clone size is not always given. Where it is, it says once, few, many or a class for expanded clones.

J gene,clone size,D gene,V gene,CDR3 DNA,CDR3 protein
TRBJ2-3,-,TRBD2,TRBV9,TGTGCCAGCAGCCTAGGACTAGCAACAGATACGCAGTATTTT,CASSLGLATDTQYF
TRBJ2-1,-,-,TRBV6-5,TGTGCCAGCAGTTACTCGAAATACTATGAGCAGTTCTTC,CASSYSKYYEQFF
TRBJ2-3,-,-,TRBV2,TGTGCCAGCAGTCCGGGACTCCAAGCCCCAGATACGCAGTATTTT,CASSPGLQAPDTQYF
TRBJ2-5,once,-,TRBV5-8,TGTGCCAGCAGCTTGGGCAGGGCCCACGGCCAAGAGACCCAGTACTTC,CASSLGRAHGQETQYF
TRBJ1-1,once,-,TRBV27,TGTGCCAGCAGTTTTTATCGCAGGGTTGGCACTGAAGCTTTCTTT,CASSFYRRVGTEAFF
TRBJ2-3,-,TRBD2,TRBV18,TGTGCCAGCTCACCCGTCTCGGGGGGGCCGGGCACAGATACGCAGTATTTT,CASSPVSGGPGTDTQYF
TRBJ2-3,-,TRBD2,TRBV7-9,TGTGCCAGCAGCGAGATTGGGACTAGCTGGGATACGCAGTATTTT,CASSEIGTSWDTQYF
TRBJ1-2,-,-,TRBV5-8,TGTGCCAGCAGCCCCCGGACATCCCCGAACGGCTACACCTTC,CASSPRTSPNGYTF
TRBJ2-7,-,-,TRBV18,TGTGCCAGCTCACCGGGTAGGGGGTCCTACGAGCAGTACTTC,CASSPGRGSYEQYF
TRBJ2-5,-,-,TRBV5-6,TGTGCCAGCAGCTTAGGACTTGGGTACCAAGAGACCCAGTACTTC,CASSLGLGYQETQYF
TRBJ2-7,once,-,TRBV30,TGTGCCTGGGACTTTGAGCAGTACTTC,CAWDFEQYF
TRBJ1-2,-,-,TRBV19,TGTGCCAGTAGTATAGATCGGCCCACCTCCTATGGCTACACCTTC,CASSIDRPTSYGYTF
TRBJ2-3,-,-,TRBV18,TGTGCCAGCTCACCCCAAGGGGATACGCAGTATTTT,CASSPQGDTQYF
TRBJ2-2,-,-,TRBV29-1,TGCAGCGCCGTACAAACAGGGTCCACCGGGGAGCTGTTTTTT,CSAVQTGSTGELFF
TRBJ1-3,-,-,TRBV30,TGTGCCTGGAGTGAAGGGTCAGCTGGAAACACCATATATTTT,CAWSEGSAGNTIYF
TRBJ1-5,-,TRBD1,TRBV6-4,TGTGCCAGCAGTGACCCTGACAGGGGTGGCGGTCAGCCCCAGCATTTT,CASSDPDRGGGQPQHF
TRBJ1-5,-,TRBD1,TRBV4-1,TGCGCCAGCAGCGATCCGGGACAGAACAATCAGCCCCAGCATTTT,CASSDPGQNNQPQHF
TRBJ1-2,-,TRBD1,TRBV5-1,TGCGCCAGCAGCTCAGGGGGGGGCCCGGCGGGCTACACCTTC,CASSSGGGPAGYTF
TRBJ1-3,-,-,TRBV30,TGTGCCTGGAGTGTATATGGGGGTGGGAACACCATATATTTT,CAWSVYGGGNTIYF
TRBJ2-3,-,TRBD2,TRBV30,TGTGCCTGGAGTGTGACTAGCGGGGTCGATACGCAGTATTTT,CAWSVTSGVDTQYF
TRBJ2-4,-,TRBD1,TRBV29-1,TGCAGCGCCGGGACAGGGACCAAAAACATTCAGTACTTC,CSAGTGTKNIQYF
TRBJ1-1,-,TRBD1,TRBV19,TGTGCCAGTAGTATAGTCCCGGGGGACAGCACTGAAGCTTTCTTT,CASSIVPGDSTEAFF
TRBJ2-7,once,-,TRBV5-1,TGCGCCAGCAGCTTGGAAACAGGGTCCTACGAGCAGTACTTC,CASSLETGSYEQYF
TRBJ2-5,-,-,TRBV5-1,TGCGCCAGCAGCTTGGCCCTAGGAGTCCAAGAGACCCAGTACTTC,CASSLALGVQETQYF
TRBJ1-2,-,-,TRBV7-9,TGTGCCAGCAGCCTCGTTACGACAGGAGGCTACACCTTC,CASSLVTTGGYTF
TRBJ2-1,once,-,TRBV5-4,TGTGCTAGCAGGGGCGGGGCGATCAATGAGCAGTTCTTC,CASRGGAINEQFF
TRBJ2-1,-,TRBD1,TRBV10-1,TGCGCCAGCGGTGGACAGGGTAGGGTAACGGGAAAGTTCTTC,CASGGQGRVTGKFF
TRBJ1-5,-,TRBD1,TRBV18,TGTGCCAGCTCACCACCGGGACAGAATCAGCCCCAGCATTTT,CASSPPGQNQPQHF
TRBJ1-4,-,-,TRBV5-4,TGTGCCAGCAGCTCGGGGTTCGAAGGGATTAATGAAAAACTGTTTTTT,CASSSGFEGINEKLFF
TRBJ2-3,-,-,TRBV10-2,TGCGCCAGCAGCGGACAGCTGGGGACAGATACGCAGTATTTT,CASSGQLGTDTQYF
TRBJ2-6,-,-,TRBV18,TGTGCCAGCTCACCACTTCCTATCTCTGGGGCCAACGTCCTGACTTTC,CASSPLPISGANVLTF
TRBJ1-1,-,-,TRBV27,-,CASSFGAGNTEAFF
TRBJ1-4,-,-,TRBV4-1,TGCGCCAGCAGCCAGGGGTTACAGGGTATGGGAGAAAAACTGTTTTTT,CASSQGLQGMGEKLFF
TRBJ1-1,-,-,TRBV6-5,TGTGCCAGCAGTTACCGGAAGAACACTGAAGCTTTCTTT,CASSYRKNTEAFF
TRBJ1-5,-,TRBD1,TRBV12-5,TGTGCTAGTTCCGGACAGGGGCAGCCCCAGCATTTT,CASSGQGQPQHF
TRBJ2-1,once,TRBD2,TRBV9,TGTGCCAGCAGCGCTGGGGGGACTAGCGGGGGGGTAGGTTACAATGAGCAGTTCTTC,CASSAGGTSGGVGYNEQFF
TRBJ2-5,-,-,TRBV5-1,TGCGCCAGCACCTACAGTGATAACCAAGAGACCCAGTACTTC,CASTYSDNQETQYF
TRBJ2-2,-,-,TRBV6-1,TGTGCCAGCAGTGCCCGGGGCACCGGGGAGCTGTTTTTT,CASSARGTGELFF
TRBJ2-7,once,TRBD1,TRBV7-9,TGTGCCAGCAGCTTAATCGCGACAGGGGAAGAAAACGAGCAGTACTTC,CASSLIATGEENEQYF
TRBJ2-3,-,-,TRBV29-1,TGCAGCGTTGAAAGGGGGGCCGGGAGCACAGATACGCAGTATTTT,CSVERGAGSTDTQYF
TRBJ1-6,-,-,TRBV7-9,TGTGCCAGCAGCCTACGACGGAGAGATGGTTCACCCCTCCACTTT,CASSLRRRDGSPLHF
TRBJ2-2,-,TRBD2,TRBV5-1,TGCGCCAGCAGCTTGGTACGGGGGGTGAACACCGGGGAGCTGTTTTTT,CASSLVRGVNTGELFF
TRBJ2-1,-,TRBD2,TRBV6-1,TGTGCCAGCAGGATTGAGCGGGGGGGTTTGGATGAGCAGTTCTTC,CASRIERGGLDEQFF
TRBJ2-3,once,TRBD1,TRBV5-1,TGCGCCAGCAGCTACGGACAGGGAATAGATACGCAGTATTTT,CASSYGQGIDTQYF